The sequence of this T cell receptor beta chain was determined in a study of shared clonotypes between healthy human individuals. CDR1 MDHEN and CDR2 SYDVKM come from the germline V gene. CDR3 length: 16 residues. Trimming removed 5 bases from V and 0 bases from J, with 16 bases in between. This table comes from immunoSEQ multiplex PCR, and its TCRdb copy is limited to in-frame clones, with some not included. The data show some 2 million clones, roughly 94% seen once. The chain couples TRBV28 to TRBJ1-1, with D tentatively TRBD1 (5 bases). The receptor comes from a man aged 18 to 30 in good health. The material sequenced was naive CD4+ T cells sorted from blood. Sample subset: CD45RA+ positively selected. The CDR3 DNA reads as TGTGCCAGCAGTCCCTCATCATTGACAGTGAACACTGAAGCTTTCTTT. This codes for CASSPSSLTVNTEAFF.